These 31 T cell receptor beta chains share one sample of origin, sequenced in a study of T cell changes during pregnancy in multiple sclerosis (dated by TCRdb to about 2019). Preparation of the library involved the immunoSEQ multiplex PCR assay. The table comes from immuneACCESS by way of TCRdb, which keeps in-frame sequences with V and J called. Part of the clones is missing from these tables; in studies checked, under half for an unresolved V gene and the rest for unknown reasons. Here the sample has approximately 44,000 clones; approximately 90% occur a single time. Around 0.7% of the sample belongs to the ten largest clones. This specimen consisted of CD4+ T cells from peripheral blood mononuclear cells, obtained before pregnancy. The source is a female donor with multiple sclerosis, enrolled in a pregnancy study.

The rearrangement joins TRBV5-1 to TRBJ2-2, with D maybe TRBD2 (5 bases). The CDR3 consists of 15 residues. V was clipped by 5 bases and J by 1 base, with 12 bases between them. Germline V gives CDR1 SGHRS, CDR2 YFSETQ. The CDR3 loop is CASRREAVNTGELFF. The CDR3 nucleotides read TGCGCCAGCAGGAGGGAAGCGGTGAACACCGGGGAGCTGTTTTTT.

The CDR3 loop is CASGPSEGRGLKRTMRTEAFF. The CDR3 nucleotides read TGTGCTAGTGGCCCCTCCGAGGGCAGGGGGCTAAAAAGAACAATGCGGACTGAAGCTTTCTTT. The chain joins TRBV12-5 to TRBJ1-1; 8 bases match TRBD1. The length of the CDR3 is 21 residues. Germline V gene sequence: CDR1 LGHNT, CDR2 FRNRAP. The V segment lost 6 bases and the J segment 5 bases; nucleotides outside the gene matches: 29.

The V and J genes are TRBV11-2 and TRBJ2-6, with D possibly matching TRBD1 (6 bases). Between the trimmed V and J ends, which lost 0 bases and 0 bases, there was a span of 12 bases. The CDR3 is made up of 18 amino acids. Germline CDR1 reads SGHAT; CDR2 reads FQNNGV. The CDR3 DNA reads TGTGCCAGCAGCTTAGATGGACAGTTCGCCTCTGGGGCCAACGTCCTGACTTTC. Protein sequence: CASSLDGQFASGANVLTF.

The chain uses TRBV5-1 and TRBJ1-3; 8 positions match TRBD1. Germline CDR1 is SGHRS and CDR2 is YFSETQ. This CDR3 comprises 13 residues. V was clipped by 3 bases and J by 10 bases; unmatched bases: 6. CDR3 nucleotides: TGCGCCAGCAGCTCCGACAGGGGAGAAACCATATATTTT. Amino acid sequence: CASSSDRGETIYF.

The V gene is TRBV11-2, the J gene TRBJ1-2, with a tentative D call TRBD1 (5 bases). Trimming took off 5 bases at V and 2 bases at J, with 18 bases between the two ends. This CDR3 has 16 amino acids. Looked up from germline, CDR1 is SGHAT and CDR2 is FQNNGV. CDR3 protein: CASSLIPGLRNYGYTF. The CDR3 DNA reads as TGTGCCAGCAGCCTAATTCCGGGACTTAGGAACTATGGCTACACCTTC.

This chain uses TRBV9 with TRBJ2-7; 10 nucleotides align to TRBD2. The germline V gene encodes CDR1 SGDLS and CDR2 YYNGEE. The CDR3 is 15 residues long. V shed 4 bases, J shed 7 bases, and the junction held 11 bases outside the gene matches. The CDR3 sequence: CASSPRASGSGEQYF. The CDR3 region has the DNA TGTGCCAGCAGCCCCCGCGCTAGCGGGAGTGGTGAGCAGTACTTC.

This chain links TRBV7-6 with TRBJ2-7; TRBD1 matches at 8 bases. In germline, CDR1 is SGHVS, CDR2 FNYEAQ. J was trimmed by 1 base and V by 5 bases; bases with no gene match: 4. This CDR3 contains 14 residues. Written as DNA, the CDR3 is TGTGCCAGCAGCCCCGGGACAGGATCCTACGAGCAGTACTTC. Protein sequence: CASSPGTGSYEQYF.

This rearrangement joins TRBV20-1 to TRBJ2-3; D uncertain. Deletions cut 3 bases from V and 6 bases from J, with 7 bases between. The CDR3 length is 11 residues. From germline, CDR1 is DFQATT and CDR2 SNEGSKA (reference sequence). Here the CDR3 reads CSASGADTQYF. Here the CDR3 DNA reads TGCAGTGCTAGCGGAGCTGATACGCAGTATTTT.

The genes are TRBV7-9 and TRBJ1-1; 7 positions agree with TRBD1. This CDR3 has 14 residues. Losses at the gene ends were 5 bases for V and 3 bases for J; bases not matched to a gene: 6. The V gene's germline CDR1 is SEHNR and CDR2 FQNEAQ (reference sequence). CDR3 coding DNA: TGTGCCAGCAGCCCCTTGGGACAGTACACTGAAGCTTTCTTT. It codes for CASSPLGQYTEAFF.

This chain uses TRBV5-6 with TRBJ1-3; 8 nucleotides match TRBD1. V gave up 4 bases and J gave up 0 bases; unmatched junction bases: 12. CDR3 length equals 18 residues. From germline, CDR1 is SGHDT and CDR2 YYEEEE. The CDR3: CASSRDTGQDLSGNTIYF. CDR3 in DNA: TGTGCCAGCAGCCGAGACACGGGACAGGACCTCTCTGGAAACACCATATATTTT.

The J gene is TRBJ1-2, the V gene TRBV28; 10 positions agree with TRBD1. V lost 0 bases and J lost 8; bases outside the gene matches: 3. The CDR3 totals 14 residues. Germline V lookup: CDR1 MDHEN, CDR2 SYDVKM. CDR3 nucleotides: TGTGCCAGCAGTTTATGGGACAGGGGGGGAGGCTACACCTTC. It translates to CASSLWDRGGGYTF.

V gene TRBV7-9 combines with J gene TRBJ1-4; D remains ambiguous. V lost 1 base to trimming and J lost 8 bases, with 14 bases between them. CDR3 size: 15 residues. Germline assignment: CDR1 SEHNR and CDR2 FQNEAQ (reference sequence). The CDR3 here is CASSLETGLGEKLFF. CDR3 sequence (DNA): TGTGCCAGCAGCTTAGAGACGGGGTTGGGAGAAAAACTGTTTTTT.

CDR3 in DNA: TGTGCCAGCAGTGGGGGCGGGGGTGTTTCTAGCTCCTACAATGAGCAGTTCTTC. Protein: CASSGGGGVSSSYNEQFF. The genes are TRBV9 and TRBJ2-1; a weak D match, TRBD2 (7 bases). V lost 5 bases and J 0 bases, leaving 21 bases between the germline ends. This CDR3 region has 18 residues. CDR1 SGDLS and CDR2 YYNGEE come from the germline V gene.

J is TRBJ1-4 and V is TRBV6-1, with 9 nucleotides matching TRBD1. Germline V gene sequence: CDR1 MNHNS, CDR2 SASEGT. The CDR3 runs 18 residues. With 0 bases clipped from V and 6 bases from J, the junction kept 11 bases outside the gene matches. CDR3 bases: TGTGCCAGCAGTGAAGCTTTAACCTCCGGGACAGGGTATGAAAAACTGTTTTTT. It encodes CASSEALTSGTGYEKLFF.

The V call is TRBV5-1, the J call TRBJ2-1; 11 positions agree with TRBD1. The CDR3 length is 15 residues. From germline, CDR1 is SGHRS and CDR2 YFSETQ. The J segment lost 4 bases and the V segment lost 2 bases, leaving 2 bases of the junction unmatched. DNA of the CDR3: TGCGCCAGCAGCTTTGGGGACAGGGGGTACAATGAGCAGTTCTTC. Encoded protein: CASSFGDRGYNEQFF.

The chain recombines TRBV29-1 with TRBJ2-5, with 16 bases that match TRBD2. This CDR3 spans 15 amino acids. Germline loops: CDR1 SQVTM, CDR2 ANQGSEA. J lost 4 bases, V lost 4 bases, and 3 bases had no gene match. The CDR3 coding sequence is TGCAGCGTTGTGGGACTAGCGGGAGGGGCAGAGACCCAGTACTTC. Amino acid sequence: CSVVGLAGGAETQYF.

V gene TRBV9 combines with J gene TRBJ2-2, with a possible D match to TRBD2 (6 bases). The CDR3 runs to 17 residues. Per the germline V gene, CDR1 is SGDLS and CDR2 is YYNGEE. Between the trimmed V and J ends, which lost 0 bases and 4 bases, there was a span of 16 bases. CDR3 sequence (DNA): TGTGCCAGCAGCGTAGGTGGAGGGACTTACTTCACCGGGGAGCTGTTTTTT. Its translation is CASSVGGGTYFTGELFF.

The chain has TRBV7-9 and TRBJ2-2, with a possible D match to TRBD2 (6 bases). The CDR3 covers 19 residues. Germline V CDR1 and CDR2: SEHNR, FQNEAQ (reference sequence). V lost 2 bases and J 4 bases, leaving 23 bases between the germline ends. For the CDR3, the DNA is TGTGCCAGCAGCTTAAGTCTCCTAGCGCTATCCCGCTCCACCGGGGAGCTGTTTTTT. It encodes CASSLSLLALSRSTGELFF.

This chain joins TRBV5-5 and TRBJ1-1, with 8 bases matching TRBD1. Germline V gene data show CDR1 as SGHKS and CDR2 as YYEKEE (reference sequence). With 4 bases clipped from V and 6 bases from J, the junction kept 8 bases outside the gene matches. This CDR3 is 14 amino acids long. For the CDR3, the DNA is TGTGCCAGCAGCCCTAGGACAGGGAATGCTGAAGCTTTCTTT. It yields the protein CASSPRTGNAEAFF. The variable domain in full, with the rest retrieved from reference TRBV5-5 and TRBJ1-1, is DAGVTQSPTHLIKTRGQQVTLRCSPISGHKSVSWYQQVLGQGPQFIFQYYEKEERGRGNFPDRFSARQFPNYSSELNVNALLLGDSALYLCASSPRTGNAEAFFGQGTRLTVV.

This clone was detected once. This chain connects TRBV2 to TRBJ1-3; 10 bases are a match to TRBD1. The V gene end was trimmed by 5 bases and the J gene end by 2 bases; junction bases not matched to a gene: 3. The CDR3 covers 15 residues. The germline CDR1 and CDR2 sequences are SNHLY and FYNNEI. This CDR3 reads CASSSGTGAGNTIYF. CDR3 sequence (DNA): TGTGCCAGCAGTTCCGGGACAGGGGCTGGAAACACCATATATTTT.

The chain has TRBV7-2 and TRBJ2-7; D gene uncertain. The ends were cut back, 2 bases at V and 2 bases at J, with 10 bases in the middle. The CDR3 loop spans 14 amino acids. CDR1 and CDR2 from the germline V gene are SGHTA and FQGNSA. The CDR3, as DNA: TGTGCCAGCAGCTTAACGTCGCGGACCTACGAGCAGTACTTC. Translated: CASSLTSRTYEQYF.

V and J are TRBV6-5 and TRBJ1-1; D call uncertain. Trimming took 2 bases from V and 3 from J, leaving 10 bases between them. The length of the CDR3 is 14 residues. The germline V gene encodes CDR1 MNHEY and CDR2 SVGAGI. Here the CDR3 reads CASSYDPQDTEAFF. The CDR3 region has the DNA TGTGCCAGCAGTTACGATCCCCAGGACACTGAAGCTTTCTTT.

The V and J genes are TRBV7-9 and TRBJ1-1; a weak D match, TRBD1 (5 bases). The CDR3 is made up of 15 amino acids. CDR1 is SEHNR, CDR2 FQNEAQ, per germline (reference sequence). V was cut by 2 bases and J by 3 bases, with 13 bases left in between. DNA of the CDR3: TGTGCCAGCAGCTTAAAGGGGTTGTTTGACACTGAAGCTTTCTTT. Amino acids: CASSLKGLFDTEAFF.

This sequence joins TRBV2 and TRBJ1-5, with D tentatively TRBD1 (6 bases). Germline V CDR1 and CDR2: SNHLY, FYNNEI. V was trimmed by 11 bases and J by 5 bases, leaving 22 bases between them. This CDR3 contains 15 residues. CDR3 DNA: TGTGCCGCCGTACTTTACAGGGTCCCTGATCAGCCCCAGCATTTT. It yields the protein CAAVLYRVPDQPQHF.

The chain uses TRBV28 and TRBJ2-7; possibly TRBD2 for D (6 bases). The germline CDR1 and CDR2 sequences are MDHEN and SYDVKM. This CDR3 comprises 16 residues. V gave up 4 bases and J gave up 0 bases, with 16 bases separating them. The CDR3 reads CASSSERQRASYEQYF. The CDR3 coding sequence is TGTGCCAGCAGTTCCGAGAGGCAGCGGGCCTCCTACGAGCAGTACTTC.

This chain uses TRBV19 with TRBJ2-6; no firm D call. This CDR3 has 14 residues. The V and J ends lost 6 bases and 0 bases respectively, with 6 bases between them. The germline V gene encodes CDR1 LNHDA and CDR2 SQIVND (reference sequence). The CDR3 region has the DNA TGTGCCAGTAGCCTCAGCTCTGGGGCCAACGTCCTGACTTTC. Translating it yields CASSLSSGANVLTF.

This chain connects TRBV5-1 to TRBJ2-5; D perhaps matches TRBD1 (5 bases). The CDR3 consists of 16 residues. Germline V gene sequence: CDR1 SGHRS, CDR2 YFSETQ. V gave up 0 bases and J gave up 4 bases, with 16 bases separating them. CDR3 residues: CASSLGQGIVVETQYF. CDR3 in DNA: TGCGCCAGCAGCTTGGGCCAGGGAATAGTAGTAGAGACCCAGTACTTC.

CDR3 in DNA: TGTGCCAGCCAGGGGGAGACCCAGTACTTC. This sequence encodes CASQGETQYF. V gene TRBV5-8 combines with J gene TRBJ2-5, with a tentative D call TRBD1 (6 bases). The V end lost 7 bases, the J end lost 5 bases, and 6 bases lay between the germline ends. CDR1 SGHTS and CDR2 YDEGEE come from the germline V gene. This CDR3 region has 10 residues. Together with reference TRBV5-8 and TRBJ2-5, the CDR3 gives the full variable domain: EAGVTQSPTHLIKTRGQQATLRCSPISGHTSVYWYQQALGLGLQFLLWYDEGEERNRGNFPPRFSGRQFPNYSSELNVNALELEDSALYLCASQGETQYFGPGTRLLVL.

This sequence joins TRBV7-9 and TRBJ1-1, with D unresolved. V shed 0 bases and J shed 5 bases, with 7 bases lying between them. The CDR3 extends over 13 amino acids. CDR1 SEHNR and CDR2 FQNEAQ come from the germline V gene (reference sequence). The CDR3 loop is CASSLAEITEAFF. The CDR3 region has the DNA TGTGCCAGCAGCTTAGCGGAGATTACTGAAGCTTTCTTT.

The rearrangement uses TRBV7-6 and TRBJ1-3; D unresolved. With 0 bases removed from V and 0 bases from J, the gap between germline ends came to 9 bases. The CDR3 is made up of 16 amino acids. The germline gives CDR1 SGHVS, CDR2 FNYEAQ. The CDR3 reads CASSLAPILSGNTIYF. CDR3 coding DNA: TGTGCCAGCAGCTTAGCCCCTATACTCTCTGGAAACACCATATATTTT.

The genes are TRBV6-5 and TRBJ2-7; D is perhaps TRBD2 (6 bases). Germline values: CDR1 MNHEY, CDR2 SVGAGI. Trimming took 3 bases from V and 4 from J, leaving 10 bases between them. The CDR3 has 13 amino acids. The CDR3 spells CASSYIRGYEQYF. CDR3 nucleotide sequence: TGTGCCAGCAGTTATATTCGGGGGTACGAGCAGTACTTC.